Presented here are 21 T cell receptor beta chains from one specimen sequenced in a study of beta chain features in type 1 diabetes. TCRB transcripts that were expressed got sequenced, as all of the isolated RNA had been reverse transcribed. Sequencing used immunoSEQ multiplex PCR; TCRdb keeps in-frame clones, though not all of them. The sample has hundreds of thousands of clones; roughly 15% are singletons. The source material was naive CD4+ T cells from blood. Receptors were obtained from a man aged 18 to 30 in good health.

J is TRBJ2-3 and V is TRBV9; 7 bases map to TRBD1. Per the germline V gene, CDR1 is SGDLS and CDR2 is YYNGEE. This CDR3 has 15 amino acids. With V trimmed by 2 bases and J by 0 bases, 3 bases remained unmatched. CDR3 sequence reads: CASSVSGQSTDTQYF. As DNA, the CDR3 is TGTGCCAGCAGCGTCTCGGGACAGAGCACAGATACGCAGTATTTT.

CDR3: CASSPQGGDGEQFF. In nucleotides, the CDR3 is TGTGCCAGCAGCCCCCAGGGGGGGGACGGAGAGCAGTTCTTC. The chain has TRBV9 and TRBJ2-1; D may be TRBD1 or TRBD2 (7 bases each). V was clipped by 4 bases and J by 10 bases, with 18 bases between them. From germline, CDR1 is SGDLS and CDR2 YYNGEE. CDR3 length: 14 amino acids.

As DNA, the CDR3 is TGTGCCAGCAGCTTTAGCGGAATTTCCTACGAGCAGTACTTC. This codes for CASSFSGISYEQYF. The rearrangement links TRBV11-3 to TRBJ2-7, with D perhaps matching TRBD2 (6 bases). The ends were cut back, 3 bases at V and 1 base at J, with 10 bases in the middle. Germline values: CDR1 SGHNT, CDR2 YENEEA. The length of the CDR3 is 14 residues. Looking up the rest from reference TRBV11-3 and TRBJ2-7 gives the full variable domain: EAGVVQSPRYKIIEKKQPVAFWCNPISGHNTLYWYLQNLGQGPELLIRYENEEAVDDSQLPKDRFSAERLKGVDSTLKIQPAELGDSAVYLCASSFSGISYEQYFGPGTRLTVT.

The V call is TRBV6-6, the J call TRBJ2-7; D remains unclear. Trimming left V 8 bases short and J 2 bases short, with 10 bases between. This CDR3 spans 12 amino acids. CDR1 and CDR2 (germline): MNHNY, SVGAGI (reference sequence). CDR3 sequence reads: CASSRPPYEQYF. In DNA, the CDR3 is TGTGCCAGCTCCAGACCACCCTACGAGCAGTACTTC.

The rearrangement joins TRBV6-4 to TRBJ1-6; D ambiguous. Germline V gene sequence: CDR1 MRHNA, CDR2 SNTAGT. V lost 2 bases and J lost 7, with 6 bases in between. This CDR3 is 13 amino acids long. For the CDR3, the DNA is TGTGCCAGCAGTGACGGGAGGAATTCACCCCTCCACTTT. Amino acids: CASSDGRNSPLHF.

This clone was observed a few times. Written as DNA, the CDR3 is TGTGCCAGCAGCCCCGGGCAGGCGGTTAACGAAAAACTGTTTTTT. Its protein is CASSPGQAVNEKLFF. The chain carries TRBV7-9 and TRBJ1-4; D uncertain. Per germline, CDR1 SEHNR and CDR2 FQNEAQ (reference sequence). Trimming removed 5 bases from V and 8 bases from J, with 18 bases in between. The CDR3 extends over 15 amino acids.

V and J are TRBV9 and TRBJ2-3; possibly TRBD1 for D (5 bases). Trimming removed 0 bases from V and 1 base from J, with 9 bases in between. This CDR3 comprises 15 residues. CDR1 and CDR2 (germline): SGDLS, YYNGEE. CDR3 protein: CASSVEGAGTDTQYF. Written as DNA, the CDR3 is TGTGCCAGCAGCGTAGAAGGGGCTGGCACAGATACGCAGTATTTT.

This clone was observed a few times. The chain employs TRBV6-4 and TRBJ2-2; 7 positions agree with TRBD2. V shed 7 bases, J shed 1 base, and the junction held 6 bases outside the gene matches. Per germline, CDR1 MRHNA and CDR2 SNTAGT. The CDR3 spans 15 residues. The CDR3 region is CASKATSENTGELFF. The CDR3 DNA reads TGTGCCAGCAAGGCCACTAGCGAGAACACCGGGGAGCTGTTTTTT.

The chain uses TRBV7-9 and TRBJ2-7; perhaps TRBD1 as D (5 bases). The CDR3 runs to 10 residues. CDR1 SEHNR and CDR2 FQNEAQ come from the germline V gene (reference sequence). Trimming took 3 bases from V and 9 from J, leaving 6 bases between them. As DNA, the CDR3 is TGTGCCAGCAGCTTCGACAGGCAGTACTTC. The encoded protein is CASSFDRQYF.

This clone appeared a few times. This rearrangement joins TRBV12-5 to TRBJ1-1, with a tentative D call TRBD1 (5 bases). The ends were cut back, 4 bases at V and 0 bases at J, with 12 bases in the middle. Per germline, CDR1 LGHNT and CDR2 FRNRAP. This CDR3 has 15 residues. The CDR3 sequence is CASGSTGTMNTEAFF. The CDR3 DNA sequence: TGTGCTAGTGGTTCAACCGGGACTATGAACACTGAAGCTTTCTTT.

DNA of the CDR3: TGTGCCAGCAGCCAAGAAAGGACGACAGGGCGGTTAACTGGCTACACCTTC. It codes for CASSQERTTGRLTGYTF. The gene calls are TRBV4-2 and TRBJ1-2, with 7 nucleotides matching TRBD1. CDR3 length: 17 amino acids. Germline V CDR1 and CDR2: LGHNA, YNFKEQ. V shed 0 bases, J shed 7 bases, and the junction held 14 bases outside the gene matches.

This chain uses TRBV4-2 with TRBJ2-7; tentative D call: TRBD1 (7 bases). Germline values: CDR1 LGHNA, CDR2 YNFKEQ. V lost 4 bases and J lost 5, with 21 bases in between. The CDR3 sequence is 16 residues long. The CDR3 sequence is CASSPQGGLPLNEQYF. In DNA, the CDR3 is TGTGCCAGCAGCCCTCAGGGGGGACTCCCCCTGAACGAGCAGTACTTC.

A few counts support this clone. This chain joins TRBV9 and TRBJ2-3; D might be TRBD2 (6 bases). The germline gives CDR1 SGDLS, CDR2 YYNGEE. V shed 2 bases and J shed 0 bases, with 13 bases lying between them. CDR3 length: 16 residues. CDR3: CASSVTVGTSTDTQYF. The CDR3, as DNA: TGTGCCAGCAGCGTTACCGTAGGGACTAGCACAGATACGCAGTATTTT.

This clone was seen a few times. The rearrangement links TRBV11-2 to TRBJ2-5; D unresolved. The V gene's germline CDR1 is SGHAT and CDR2 FQNNGV. V lost 0 bases to trimming and J lost 4 bases, with 12 bases between them. This CDR3 is built from 15 residues. The CDR3 reads CASSLEGSPRETQYF. Here the CDR3 DNA reads TGTGCCAGCAGCTTAGAGGGGTCCCCAAGAGAGACCCAGTACTTC.

This clone was detected only once. The chain employs TRBV6-5 and TRBJ1-1, with a possible D match to TRBD1 (5 bases). Per the germline V gene, CDR1 is MNHEY and CDR2 is SVGAGI. There are 14 residues in the CDR3. Deletions cut 2 bases from V and 2 bases from J, with 9 bases between. CDR3 amino acids: CASSYARDNTEAFF. The CDR3 bases are TGTGCCAGCAGTTACGCCCGGGACAACACTGAAGCTTTCTTT.

The table lists this clone with a few counts. The V gene is TRBV19, the J gene TRBJ1-5; 9 nucleotides align to TRBD1. CDR1 is LNHDA, CDR2 SQIVND, per germline (reference sequence). The CDR3 consists of 18 residues. The junction had 16 bases not matched to a gene; V was cut back by 8 bases and J by 2 bases. The CDR3 sequence: CASARERQGVGGNQPQHF. CDR3 DNA: TGTGCCAGTGCACGAGAGAGACAGGGGGTTGGGGGCAATCAGCCCCAGCATTTT.

This clone was counted only a few times. The chain recombines TRBV4-1 with TRBJ2-7; D ambiguous. Germline CDR1 MGHRA, CDR2 YSYEKL. The CDR3 is 15 amino acids. V was shortened by 0 bases and J by 0 bases, with 9 bases between the two germline ends. CDR3 sequence reads: CASSQDWESSYEQYF. The CDR3 nucleotides are TGCGCCAGCAGCCAAGATTGGGAAAGCTCCTACGAGCAGTACTTC.

This clone was detected a few times. The chain is built from TRBV19 and TRBJ1-4, with a tentative D call TRBD1 (5 bases). CDR1 and CDR2 from the germline V gene are LNHDA and SQIVND (reference sequence). V was shortened by 4 bases and J by 2 bases, with 8 bases between the two germline ends. The CDR3 is 14 residues long. The CDR3 region has the DNA TGTGCCAGTAGTACGACAGCCACTAATGAAAAACTGTTTTTT. This gives the protein CASSTTATNEKLFF.

J is TRBJ2-3 and V is TRBV4-2, with D perhaps matching TRBD2 (5 bases). This CDR3 is built from 14 residues. The ends were cut back, 4 bases at V and 3 bases at J, with 11 bases in the middle. From germline, CDR1 is LGHNA and CDR2 YNFKEQ. Here the CDR3 reads CASSPGVVTDTQYF. The CDR3 nucleotides are TGTGCCAGCAGCCCCGGGGTGGTTACAGATACGCAGTATTTT.

The table lists this clone with a few counts. This rearrangement joins TRBV18 to TRBJ2-7; TRBD2 matches 7 bases. CDR3 length: 15 residues. CDR1 and CDR2 from the germline V gene are KGHSH and LQKENI. J lost 3 bases, V lost 2 bases, and 7 bases had no gene match. CDR3: CASSPSLGGNYEQYF. The CDR3 nucleotides are TGTGCCAGCTCACCATCCCTGGGAGGGAACTACGAGCAGTACTTC.

J is TRBJ2-2 and V is TRBV10-3; 10 bases fit TRBD2. CDR3 size: 16 residues. The germline V gene has CDR1 ENHRY and CDR2 SYGVKD. V trimming: 6 bases; J trimming: 4 bases; junction bases outside the gene matches: 8. The chain's CDR3 is CAIRASGSWSTGELFF. Written as DNA, the CDR3 is TGTGCCATCAGGGCTAGCGGGAGTTGGAGCACCGGGGAGCTGTTTTTT.